This T cell receptor beta chain was observed in a study of blood T cell repertoires in COVID-19. Study-level information: From the United States, Italy and Spain came samples of acute and convalescent COVID-19. Nucleic acid was either cDNA or gDNA, and it came from T cells, B-cell-depleted T cells, or PBMCs.

In the source study's methods: Quantification of nucleated cells was approximated via reference gene primer amplification. Generated by immunoSEQ multiplex PCR, the TCRdb table keeps only in-frame clones and is missing some. V, J and clone size are those of that table, while D and trimming were read from the DNA. The table records 90,000 to 120,000 clones, roughly 70% of them present only once. The clonotype originates from a woman aged 40 to 50 with acute or convalescent COVID-19. The sample consisted of peripheral blood.

The chain's CDR3 is CASSYVNYEQYF. The CDR3 nucleotides are TGTGCCAGCAGTTACGTAAACTACGAGCAGTACTTC. The chain joins TRBV6-2 or TRBV6-3 to TRBJ2-7; D uncertain. V was cut by 2 bases and J by 3 bases, with 5 bases left in between. Germline V gene sequence: CDR1 MNHEY, CDR2 SVGEGT. CDR3 length equals 12 residues.